The 20 T cell receptor beta chains given below trace back to one sample, sequenced in a study of cytomegalovirus exposure and HLA in healthy donors. Researchers ran the PCR with 60 Vbeta and 13 Jbeta primers. Sequencing used immunoSEQ multiplex PCR; TCRdb keeps in-frame clones, though not all of them. The sample contains under 150,000 clones, 76% of which appear only once. Source material: PBMCs. The source of these receptors is a woman aged 40 to 50 in good health and CMV-seronegative.

V usage is TRBV7-9 and J usage is TRBJ1-3, with D hard to call. V gave up 1 base and J gave up 10 bases, with 5 bases separating them. The CDR3 has 11 amino acids. Germline lookup yields CDR1 SEHNR and CDR2 FQNEAQ (reference sequence). CDR3 DNA: TGTGCCAGCAGCTTAGATCCAACCATATATTTT. Residues: CASSLDPTIYF.

The genes are TRBV6-6 and TRBJ1-4, with 8 bases fitting TRBD1. Losses at the gene ends were 5 bases for V and 4 bases for J; bases not matched to a gene: 9. The V gene's germline CDR1 is MNHNY and CDR2 SVGAGI (reference sequence). The CDR3 length is 16 residues. The CDR3 nucleotides are TGTGCCAGCAGTCAATACCGGACAGGGTTTAATGAAAAACTGTTTTTT. Protein product: CASSQYRTGFNEKLFF.

For this clone: A read error may account for a junction end that differs from germline. The CDR3 reads CASSGGLLNGKLFF. CDR3 DNA: TGTGCCAGCAGTGGGGGACTCTTAAATGGAAAACTGTTTTTT. The chain recombines TRBV7-9 with TRBJ1-4; D possibly corresponds to TRBD1 (5 bases). The CDR3 consists of 14 residues. Germline lookup yields CDR1 SEHNR and CDR2 FQNEAQ (reference sequence). Full variable domain (missing parts from reference TRBV7-9 and TRBJ1-4): DTGVSQNPRHKITKRGQNVTFRCDPISEHNRLYWYRQTLGQGPEFLTYFQNEAQLEKSRLLSDRFSAERPKGSFSTLEIQRTEQGDSAMYLCASSGGLLNGKLFFGSGTQLSVL.

V usage is TRBV19 and J usage is TRBJ1-1; 9 nucleotides align to TRBD1. V shed 6 bases and J 4 bases; nucleotides not matched to a gene: 6. Germline V CDR1 and CDR2: LNHDA, SQIVND (reference sequence). The CDR3 has 14 residues. The CDR3 loop reads CASRGQGRGTEAFF. The CDR3, as DNA: TGTGCCAGTAGGGGACAGGGACGGGGCACTGAAGCTTTCTTT.

The chain links TRBV5-1 to TRBJ1-2, with a tentative D call TRBD1 (5 bases). Germline values: CDR1 SGHRS, CDR2 YFSETQ. The CDR3 is 15 residues long. The V gene lost 4 bases and the J gene lost 5 bases, with 18 bases spanning the gap. CDR3 sequence: CASSLDWGVGYGYTF. CDR3 bases: TGCGCCAGCAGCCTTGATTGGGGGGTAGGGTATGGCTACACCTTC.

The V call is TRBV5-1, the J call TRBJ1-2; D is perhaps TRBD1 (6 bases). The germline gives CDR1 SGHRS, CDR2 YFSETQ. The CDR3 totals 12 residues. The V gene lost 3 bases and the J gene lost 6 bases, with 9 bases spanning the gap. CDR3 nucleotides: TGCGCCAGCAGCTCTGACAGGAATGGCTACACCTTC. It yields the protein CASSSDRNGYTF.

The gene calls are TRBV28 and TRBJ2-1; 11 positions agree with TRBD2. V was clipped by 2 bases and J by 7 bases; unmatched bases: 1. CDR3 length: 14 amino acids. Germline loops: CDR1 MDHEN, CDR2 SYDVKM. Here the CDR3 reads CASSLRLAGNEQFF. In DNA form, the CDR3 reads TGTGCCAGCAGTTTACGACTAGCGGGGAATGAGCAGTTCTTC.

This clone was seen only a few times. The chain is built from TRBV5-4 and TRBJ2-5; 7 bases are a match to TRBD2. The CDR3 contains 16 residues. Unmatched junction bases numbered 7, after V lost 0 bases and J lost 2 bases. CDR1 and CDR2 from the germline V gene are SGHNT and YYREEE (reference sequence). CDR3 amino acids: CASSLGAGRGQETQYF. The CDR3 DNA follows: TGTGCCAGCAGCTTGGGTGCAGGGAGGGGACAAGAGACCCAGTACTTC.

This clone occurred a few times. The chain employs TRBV2 and TRBJ2-2; no firm D call. Deletions cut 2 bases from V and 4 bases from J, with 11 bases between. Germline CDR1 is SNHLY and CDR2 is FYNNEI. The CDR3 has 15 residues. Written as DNA, the CDR3 is TGTGCCAGCAGTGAATCGGCGGCCATCACCGGGGAGCTGTTTTTT. It codes for CASSESAAITGELFF.

In this sample, this clone turned up a few times. The chain links TRBV6-5 to TRBJ1-3; possible D gene TRBD1, 6 bases. CDR3 length: 12 amino acids. Germline V gene data show CDR1 as MNHEY and CDR2 as SVGAGI. Trimming took off 5 bases at V and 9 bases at J, with 11 bases between the two ends. The CDR3 is CASSNPGVTIYF. For the CDR3, the DNA is TGTGCCAGCAGTAACCCAGGGGTCACCATATATTTT.

This chain's CDR3 is CAMQTGGNTGELFF. CDR3 DNA: TGTGCCATGCAGACAGGGGGTAACACCGGGGAGCTGTTTTTT. This chain connects TRBV19 to TRBJ2-2; the match to TRBD1 covers 9 bases. This CDR3 has 14 residues. The trim removed 10 bases at V and 2 bases at J, leaving 5 bases unmatched. Germline V lookup: CDR1 LNHDA, CDR2 SQIVND (reference sequence). The whole variable domain, remainder taken from reference TRBV19 and TRBJ2-2, is DGGITQSPKYLFRKEGQNVTLSCEQNLNHDAMYWYRQDPGQGLRLIYYSQIVNDFQKGDIAEGYSVSREKKESFPLTVTSAQKNPTAFYLCAMQTGGNTGELFFGEGSRLTVL.

This clone was detected only a few times. The chain has TRBV18 and TRBJ1-1; 8 bases match TRBD1. V lost 3 bases to trimming and J lost 5 bases; unmatched junction nucleotides: 8. CDR3 length: 15 residues. Per germline, CDR1 KGHSH and CDR2 LQKENI. As DNA, the CDR3 is TGTGCCAGCTCACCCGGCGACAGGGGTCGGACTGAAGCTTTCTTT. Translated, it gives CASSPGDRGRTEAFF. Drawing the rest from reference TRBV18 and TRBJ1-1, the complete variable domain is NAGVMQNPRHLVRRRGQEARLRCSPMKGHSHVYWYRQLPEEGLKFMVYLQKENIIDESGMPKERFSAEFPKEGPSILRIQQVVRGDSAAYFCASSPGDRGRTEAFFGQGTRLTVV.

The chain combines TRBV6-1 with TRBJ2-5, with 8 bases identical to TRBD1. Germline V gene data show CDR1 as MNHNS and CDR2 as SASEGT. The V segment lost 4 bases and the J segment 7 bases; nucleotides outside the gene matches: 8. The CDR3 extends over 14 amino acids. The CDR3 DNA reads as TGTGCCAGCAGTGCTCCAGGGGGCGCGGGGACCCAGTACTTC. This codes for CASSAPGGAGTQYF.

There are many counts of this clone. This rearrangement joins TRBV28 to TRBJ1-1; 8 bases are a match to TRBD1. V lost 6 bases and J lost 5; bases outside the gene matches: 8. This CDR3 has 14 residues. Germline lookup yields CDR1 MDHEN and CDR2 SYDVKM. This chain's CDR3 is CASSPRTGKTEAFF. CDR3 coding DNA: TGTGCCAGCAGCCCTAGGACAGGGAAGACTGAAGCTTTCTTT.

J is TRBJ2-5 and V is TRBV10-2, with 10 bases matching TRBD1. The CDR3 spans 16 residues. The germline gives CDR1 WSHSY, CDR2 SAAADI. V was clipped by 6 bases and J by 2 bases; unmatched bases: 9. The CDR3 DNA is TGCGCCAGCAGCGGACCCGGGACAGGGGTACAAGAGACCCAGTACTTC. Translated: CASSGPGTGVQETQYF.

The chain links TRBV7-8 to TRBJ1-2; 12 bases are shared with TRBD1. The CDR3 is 14 amino acids. V lost 5 bases, J lost 7 bases, and 5 bases stayed unmatched. From germline, CDR1 is SGHVS and CDR2 FQNEAQ. CDR3 sequence: CASSPGDRGPGYTF. CDR3 bases: TGTGCCAGCAGCCCTGGGGACAGGGGGCCTGGCTACACCTTC.

V is TRBV28 and J is TRBJ2-1, with TRBD2 matching over 9 bases. The CDR3 runs 15 residues. Germline V gives CDR1 MDHEN, CDR2 SYDVKM. V lost 9 bases to trimming and J lost 2 bases; unmatched junction nucleotides: 8. CDR3 in amino acids: CASYPASGTYNEQFF. The CDR3 DNA is TGTGCCAGTTACCCGGCTAGCGGGACCTACAATGAGCAGTTCTTC.

The V gene is TRBV5-6, the J gene TRBJ2-1; TRBD2 matches at 11 bases. With V trimmed by 4 bases and J by 0 bases, 9 bases remained unmatched. Germline V gene lookup returns CDR1 SGHDT and CDR2 YYEEEE. The CDR3 sequence is 18 residues long. CDR3 bases: TGTGCCAGCAGCCTTACTAGCGGGGGCCCTAGCTCCTACAATGAGCAGTTCTTC. It is translated as CASSLTSGGPSSYNEQFF.

The CDR3 DNA follows: TGTGCCAGCTCACCAAGAGGGACTAATGAAAAACTGTTTTTT. As protein: CASSPRGTNEKLFF. J is TRBJ1-4 and V is TRBV18; no firm D call. Between the trimmed V and J ends, which lost 2 bases and 2 bases, there was a span of 6 bases. This CDR3 comprises 14 residues. CDR1 and CDR2 (germline): KGHSH, LQKENI. Looking up the rest from reference TRBV18 and TRBJ1-4 gives the full variable domain: NAGVMQNPRHLVRRRGQEARLRCSPMKGHSHVYWYRQLPEEGLKFMVYLQKENIIDESGMPKERFSAEFPKEGPSILRIQQVVRGDSAAYFCASSPRGTNEKLFFGSGTQLSVL.

CDR3 nucleotides: TGTGCCAGCAGCCAAGAGCATCAGGTGAACACTGAAGCTTTCTTT. Translation gives CASSQEHQVNTEAFF. J is TRBJ1-1 and V is TRBV4-2; D is uncertain. Between the trimmed V and J ends, which lost 0 bases and 0 bases, there was a span of 8 bases. The CDR3 is made up of 15 amino acids. Germline V gives CDR1 LGHNA, CDR2 YNFKEQ.